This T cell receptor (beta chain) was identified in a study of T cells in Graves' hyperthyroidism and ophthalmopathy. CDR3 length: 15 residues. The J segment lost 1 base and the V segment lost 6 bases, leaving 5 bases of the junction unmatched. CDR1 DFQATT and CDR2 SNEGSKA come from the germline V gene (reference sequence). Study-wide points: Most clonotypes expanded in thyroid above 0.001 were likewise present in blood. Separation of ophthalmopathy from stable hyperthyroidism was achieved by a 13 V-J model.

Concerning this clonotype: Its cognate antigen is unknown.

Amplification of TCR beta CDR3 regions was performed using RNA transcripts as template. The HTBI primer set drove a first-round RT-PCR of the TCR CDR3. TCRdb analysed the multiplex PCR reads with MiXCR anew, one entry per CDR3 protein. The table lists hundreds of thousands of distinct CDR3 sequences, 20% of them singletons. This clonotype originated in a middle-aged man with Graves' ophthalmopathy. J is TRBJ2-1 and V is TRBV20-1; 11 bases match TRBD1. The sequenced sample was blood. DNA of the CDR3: TGCAGTGCATCCGGGACAGGGGGTTCCTACAATGAGCAGTTCTTC. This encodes CSASGTGGSYNEQFF.